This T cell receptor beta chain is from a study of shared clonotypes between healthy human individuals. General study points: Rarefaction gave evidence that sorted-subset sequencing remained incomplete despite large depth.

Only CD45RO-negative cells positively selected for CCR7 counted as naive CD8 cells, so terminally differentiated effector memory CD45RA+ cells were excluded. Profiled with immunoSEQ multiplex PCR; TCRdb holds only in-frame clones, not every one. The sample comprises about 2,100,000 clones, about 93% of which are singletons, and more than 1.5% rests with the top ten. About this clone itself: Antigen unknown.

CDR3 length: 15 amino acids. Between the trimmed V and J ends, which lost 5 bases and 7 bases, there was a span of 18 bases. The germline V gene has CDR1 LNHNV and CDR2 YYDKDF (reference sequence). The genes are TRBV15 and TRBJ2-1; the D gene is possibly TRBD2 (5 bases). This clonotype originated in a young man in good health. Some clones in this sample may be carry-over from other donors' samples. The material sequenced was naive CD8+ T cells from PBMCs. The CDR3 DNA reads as TGTGCCACCAGCTGGCCGGAGGAAAGTTTAAATGAGCAGTTCTTC. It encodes CATSWPEESLNEQFF.